Following are 14 T cell receptor beta chains from one sample sequenced in a study of T cells expressing NK-cell markers. TCRdb processed the 5' RACE reads again and assigns one entry to each CDR3 protein, with no DNA. The sample has more than 400,000 distinct CDR3 sequences; the top ten hold about 7.3%. Sequenced sample: blood T cells: a sorted CD56 or NKG2C T cell subset, CD4+ or CD8+ T cells, or bulk PBMC T cells (not recorded which). The receptors derive from a woman between 18 and 70 years old in good health.

The gene calls are TRBV12-5 and TRBJ2-1; checking the TCRdb D call of TRBD1 is not possible without DNA. Germline V CDR1 and CDR2: LGHNT, FRNRAP. The CDR3 totals 15 residues. This CDR3 is CASAPQVGVRNEQFF. Together with reference TRBV12-5 and TRBJ2-1, the CDR3 gives the full variable domain: DARVTQTPRHKVTEMGQEVTMRCQPILGHNTVFWYRQTMMQGLELLAYFRNRAPLDDSGMPKDRFSAEMPDATLATLKIQPSEPRDSAVYFCASAPQVGVRNEQFFGPGTRLTVL.

This chain uses TRBV4-2 with TRBJ2-2; TCRdb proposes TRBD1, but this gene call is untestable without DNA. Germline values: CDR1 LGHNA, CDR2 YNFKEQ. The CDR3 is 15 amino acids. The CDR3: CASSQDPGSTGELFF.

This rearrangement joins TRBV5-1 to TRBJ2-1; TCRdb calls TRBD2, which cannot be checked without DNA. Germline-derived CDR1 and CDR2 are SGHRS and YFSETQ. The CDR3 length is 17 residues. The CDR3 sequence is CASSLGVAGTYYNEQFF. The variable domain in full, completed from reference TRBV5-1 and TRBJ2-1, reads KAGVTQTPRYLIKTRGQQVTLSCSPISGHRSVSWYQQTPGQGLQFLFEYFSETQRNKGNFPGRFSGRQFSNSRSEMNVSTLELGDSALYLCASSLGVAGTYYNEQFFGPGTRLTVL.

V usage is TRBV5-6 and J usage is TRBJ2-7; absent DNA, TCRdb's TRBD2 call cannot be checked. Germline CDR1 reads SGHDT; CDR2 reads YYEEEE. There are 14 residues in the CDR3. Here the CDR3 reads CASSLSGGAYEQYF.

The V call is TRBV7-9, the J call TRBJ2-4; TCRdb names TRBD2, which stays unverified in the absence of DNA. The CDR3 length is 13 residues. The germline V gene has CDR1 SEHNR and CDR2 FQNEAQ (reference sequence). CDR3: CASSFAPLNIQYF.

The chain is built from TRBV12-3 or TRBV12-4 and TRBJ2-1; absent DNA, TCRdb's TRBD2 call cannot be checked. There are 15 residues in the CDR3. The CDR3: CASSYEVGGYNEQFF.

The V call is TRBV9, the J call TRBJ2-7; without DNA, the TCRdb call of TRBD1 cannot be checked. Per the germline V gene, CDR1 is SGDLS and CDR2 is YYNGEE. The CDR3 is 15 residues long. CDR3 residues: CASSVGGDSSYEQYF.

The rearrangement uses TRBV4-3 and TRBJ2-5; the D gene TCRdb calls, TRBD2, cannot be checked with no DNA. The CDR3 totals 15 residues. Germline V CDR1 and CDR2: LGHNA, YSLEER. The CDR3 spells CASSQALANKRTQYF.

The chain has TRBV6-1 and TRBJ2-2; the D call from TCRdb, TRBD2, cannot be confirmed without DNA. The CDR3 loop spans 14 amino acids. Germline CDR1 MNHNS, CDR2 SASEGT. The CDR3 loop is CATGGPGDDGELFF.

The chain links TRBV19 to TRBJ2-1; TCRdb's D gene call, TRBD2, goes unchecked for lack of DNA. CDR1 and CDR2 from the germline V gene are LNHDA and SQIVND (reference sequence). CDR3 length equals 15 residues. The CDR3 sequence: CASSFSGYSYNEQFF.

The CDR3 protein is CSVVGLAGVEQYF. The V call is TRBV29-1, the J call TRBJ2-7; TCRdb calls TRBD2, which cannot be checked without DNA. Germline CDR1 is SQVTM and CDR2 is ANQGSEA. This CDR3 has 13 residues.

This chain joins TRBV7-2 and TRBJ2-5. Per the germline V gene, CDR1 is SGHTA and CDR2 is FQGNSA. The CDR3 spans 13 residues. The CDR3 reads CASSLRPKETQYF.

The chain combines TRBV20-1 with TRBJ2-7; the TCRdb call, TRBD2, lacks DNA for checking. This CDR3 comprises 15 residues. Germline V gene data show CDR1 as DFQATT and CDR2 as SNEGSKA (reference sequence). CDR3 amino acids: CSARGPSGGPYEQYF.

The V call is TRBV2, the J call TRBJ1-5. Germline assignment: CDR1 SNHLY and CDR2 FYNNEI. CDR3 length: 14 residues. The CDR3 sequence: CASTPEVGGQPQHF.